This T cell receptor beta chain was obtained from a study of cytomegalovirus exposure and HLA in healthy donors. Study as a whole: From about 180 million T cells, an earlier analysis saw 120 million or so unique TCR beta sequences. Study findings and constraints: As a later analysis showed, a missense DCLRE1C variant was linked to trimming of TCR beta V- and J-genes. An analysis was carried out at a later point. It showed that HLA-associated TCR beta chains were more clonally expanded than equally common non-associated chains.

Amplification used 60 Vbeta primers and 13 Jbeta primers. Here immunoSEQ multiplex PCR was the method, and the copy in TCRdb shows in-frame clones only, minus some. The table lists 45,000 to 55,000 clones, less than 70% of them singletons. This clone has at least ten counts. The antigen is unknown. The germline CDR1 and CDR2 sequences are MGHRA and YSYEKL. The germline V and J ends were trimmed by 1 base and 5 bases, with 14 bases remaining between them. The CDR3 is made up of 15 amino acids. The sample was PBMCs. The gene calls are TRBV4-1 and TRBJ1-1; D is uncertain. The source of this sequence is a human donor in good health. In DNA, the CDR3 is TGCGCCAGCAGCCAAGTGGTAGGCCCGGGGACTGAAGCTTTCTTT. Residues: CASSQVVGPGTEAFF.